This T cell receptor beta chain stems from a study of OX40 agonist ivuxolimab in advanced cancers. The overall study: Ivuxolimab, an agonist antibody against OX40 (CD134), was given to patients. In this trial design, patients received ivuxolimab intravenously at 0.01 to 10 mg/kg every 2 weeks. Participants could have had prior anti-PD-1, anti-PD-L1 or anti-CTLA-4 therapy, and approximately 40% had some. Broader study findings: Also present in some nonresponders was a low level of normalized T-cell clonal expansion.

Germline V gives CDR1 MDHEN, CDR2 SYDVKM. Losses at the gene ends were 6 bases for V and 4 bases for J; bases not matched to a gene: 10. The CDR3 consists of 15 residues. In regard to this clone: Antigen: not known.

Clones were sequenced by immunoSEQ multiplex PCR, and TCRdb holds only the in-frame ones, with some missing. This sample has fewer than 65,000 clones, with around 82% found just once. This sequence originates from an adult with an advanced solid tumor such as melanoma, head and neck, liver or kidney cancer. V is TRBV28 and J is TRBJ2-7; 9 nucleotides agree with TRBD2. The sample consisted of CD4+ or CD8+ T cells sorted from blood, taken in a trial of the OX40 agonist ivuxolimab. This chain's CDR3 is CASRTVSGRAYEQYF. DNA of the CDR3: TGTGCCAGCAGGACTGTTAGCGGGAGAGCGTACGAGCAGTACTTC.